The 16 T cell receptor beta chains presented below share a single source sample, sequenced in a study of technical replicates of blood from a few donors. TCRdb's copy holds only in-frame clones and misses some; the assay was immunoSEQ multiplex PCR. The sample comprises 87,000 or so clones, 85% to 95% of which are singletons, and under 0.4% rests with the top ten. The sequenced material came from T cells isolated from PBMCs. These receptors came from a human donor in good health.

CDR3 DNA sequence: TGTGCCAGTAGAGCACAGGGGAACTATGGCTACACCTTC. Its translation: CASRAQGNYGYTF. This rearrangement joins TRBV19 to TRBJ1-2, with 7 bases matching TRBD1. This CDR3 comprises 13 residues. Germline V gene sequence: CDR1 LNHDA, CDR2 SQIVND (reference sequence). J lost 2 bases, V lost 6 bases, and 3 bases had no gene match.

The CDR3: CASSSFSMGTDTQYF. As DNA, the CDR3 is TGTGCCAGCAGCTCTTTTAGCATGGGCACAGATACGCAGTATTTT. This chain links TRBV28 with TRBJ2-3; D gene uncertain. Looked up from germline, CDR1 is MDHEN and CDR2 is SYDVKM. The CDR3 loop spans 15 amino acids. V dropped 6 bases and J dropped 1 base, with 14 bases sitting between them.

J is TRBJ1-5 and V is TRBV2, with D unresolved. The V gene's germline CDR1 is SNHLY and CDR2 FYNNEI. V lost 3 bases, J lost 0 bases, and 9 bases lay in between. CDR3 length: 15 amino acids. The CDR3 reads CASSEAEYSNQPQHF. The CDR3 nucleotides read TGTGCCAGCAGTGAGGCGGAATATAGCAATCAGCCCCAGCATTTT.

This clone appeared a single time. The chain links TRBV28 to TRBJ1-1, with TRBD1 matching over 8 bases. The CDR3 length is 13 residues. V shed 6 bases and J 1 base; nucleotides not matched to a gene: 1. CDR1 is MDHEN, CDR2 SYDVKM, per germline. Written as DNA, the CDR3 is TGTGCCAGCAGCGGACAGGGGAACACTGAAGCTTTCTTT. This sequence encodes CASSGQGNTEAFF. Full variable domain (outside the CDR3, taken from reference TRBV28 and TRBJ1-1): DVKVTQSSRYLVKRTGEKVFLECVQDMDHENMFWYRQDPGLGLRLIYFSYDVKMKEKGDIPEGYSVSREKKERFSLILESASTNQTSMYLCASSGQGNTEAFFGQGTRLTVV.

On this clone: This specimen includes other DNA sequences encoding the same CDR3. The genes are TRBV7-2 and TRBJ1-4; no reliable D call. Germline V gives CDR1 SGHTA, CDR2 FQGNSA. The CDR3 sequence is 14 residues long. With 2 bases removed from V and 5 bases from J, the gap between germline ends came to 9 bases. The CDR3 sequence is CASSLSASNEKLFF. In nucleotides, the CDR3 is TGTGCCAGCAGCTTAAGCGCGAGCAATGAAAAACTGTTTTTT.

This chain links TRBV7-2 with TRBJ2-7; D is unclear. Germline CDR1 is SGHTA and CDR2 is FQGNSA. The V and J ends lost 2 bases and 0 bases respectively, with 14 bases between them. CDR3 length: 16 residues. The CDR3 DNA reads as TGTGCCAGCAGCTTAACGACAATCAGCCCCTCCTACGAGCAGTACTTC. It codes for CASSLTTISPSYEQYF. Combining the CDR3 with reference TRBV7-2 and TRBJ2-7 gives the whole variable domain GAGVSQSPSNKVTEKGKDVELRCDPISGHTALYWYRQSLGQGLEFLIYFQGNSAPDKSGLPSDRFSAERTGGSVSTLTIQRTQQEDSAVYLCASSLTTISPSYEQYFGPGTRLTVT.

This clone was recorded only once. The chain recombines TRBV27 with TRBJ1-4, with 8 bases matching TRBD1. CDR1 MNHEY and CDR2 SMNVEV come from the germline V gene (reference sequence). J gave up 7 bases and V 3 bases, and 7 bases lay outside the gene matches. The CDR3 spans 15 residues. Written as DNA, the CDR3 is TGTGCCAGCAGTTTTGCACAGGGGGTATTTGAAAAACTGTTTTTT. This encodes CASSFAQGVFEKLFF. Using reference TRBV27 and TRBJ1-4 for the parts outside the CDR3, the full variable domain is EAQVTQNPRYLITVTGKKLTVTCSQNMNHEYMSWYRQDPGLGLRQIYYSMNVEVTDKGDVPEGYKVSRKEKRNFPLILESPSPNQTSLYFCASSFAQGVFEKLFFGSGTQLSVL.

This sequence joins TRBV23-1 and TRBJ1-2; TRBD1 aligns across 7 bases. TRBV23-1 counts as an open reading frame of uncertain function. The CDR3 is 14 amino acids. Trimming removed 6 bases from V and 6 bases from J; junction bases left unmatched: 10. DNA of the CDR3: TGCGCCAGCAGAAATTTAGAGGGGGCGCATGGCTACACCTTC. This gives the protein CASRNLEGAHGYTF.

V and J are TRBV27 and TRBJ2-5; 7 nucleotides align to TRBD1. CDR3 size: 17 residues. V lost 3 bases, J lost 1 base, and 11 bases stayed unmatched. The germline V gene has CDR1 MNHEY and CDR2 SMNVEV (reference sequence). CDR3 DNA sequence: TGTGCCAGCAGTTTTTCAGGGCAGGGACAGTTCCAAGAGACCCAGTACTTC. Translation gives CASSFSGQGQFQETQYF.

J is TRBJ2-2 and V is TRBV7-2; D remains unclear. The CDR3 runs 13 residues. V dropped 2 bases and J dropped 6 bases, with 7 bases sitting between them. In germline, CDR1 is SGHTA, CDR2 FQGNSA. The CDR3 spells CASSLTVSGELFF. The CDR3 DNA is TGTGCCAGCAGCTTAACGGTTTCCGGGGAGCTGTTTTTT.

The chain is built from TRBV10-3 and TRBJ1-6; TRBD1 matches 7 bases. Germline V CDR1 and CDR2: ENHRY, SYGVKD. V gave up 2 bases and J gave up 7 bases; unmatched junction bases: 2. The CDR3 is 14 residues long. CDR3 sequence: CAISEDRENSPLHF. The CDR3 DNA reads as TGTGCCATCAGTGAGGACAGGGAGAATTCACCCCTCCACTTT.

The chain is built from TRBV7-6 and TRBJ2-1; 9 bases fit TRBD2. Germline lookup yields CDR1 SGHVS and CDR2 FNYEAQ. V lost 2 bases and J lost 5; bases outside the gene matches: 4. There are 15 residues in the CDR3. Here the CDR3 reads CASSLTRLADNEQFF. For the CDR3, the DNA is TGTGCCAGCAGCTTAACCAGACTAGCGGACAATGAGCAGTTCTTC.

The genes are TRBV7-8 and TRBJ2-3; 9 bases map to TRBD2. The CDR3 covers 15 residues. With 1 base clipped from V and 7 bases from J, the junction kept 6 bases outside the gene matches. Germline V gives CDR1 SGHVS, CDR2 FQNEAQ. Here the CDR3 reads CASSLVAGGPYTQYF. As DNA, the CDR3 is TGTGCCAGCAGCTTAGTGGCGGGAGGGCCATATACGCAGTATTTT.

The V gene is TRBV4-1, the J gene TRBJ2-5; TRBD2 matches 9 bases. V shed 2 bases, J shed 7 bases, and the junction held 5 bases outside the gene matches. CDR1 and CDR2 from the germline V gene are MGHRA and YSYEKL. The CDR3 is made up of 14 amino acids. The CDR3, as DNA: TGCGCCAGCAGCCAATTAGCGGGAGAGGGGACCCAGTACTTC. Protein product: CASSQLAGEGTQYF.

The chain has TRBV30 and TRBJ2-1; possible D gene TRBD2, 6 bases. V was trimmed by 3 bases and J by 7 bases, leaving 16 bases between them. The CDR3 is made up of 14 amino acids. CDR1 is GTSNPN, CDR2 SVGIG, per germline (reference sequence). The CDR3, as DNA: TGTGCCTGGAGGGGCAAACTAGCTCGGAATGAGCAGTTCTTC. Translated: CAWRGKLARNEQFF.

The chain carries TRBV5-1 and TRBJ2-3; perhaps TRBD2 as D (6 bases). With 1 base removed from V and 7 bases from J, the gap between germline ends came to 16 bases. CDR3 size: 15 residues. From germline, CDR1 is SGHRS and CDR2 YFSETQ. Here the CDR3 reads CASSLSDPSVNTQYF. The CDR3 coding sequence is TGCGCCAGCAGCTTGTCCGATCCTAGCGTAAATACGCAGTATTTT.